This T cell receptor beta chain was sequenced for a study of identical twins. Findings and limits, study-wide: Cross-sectional statistics, not tracking of the same donors, supported the conclusions. Invariant T cells like MAIT and iNKT could partly confound the zero-insertion analyses. Sharing of beta out-of-frame sequences by twins showed a weaker excess.

TCRdb redid the calling of the 5' RACE reads with MiXCR, one entry per CDR3 protein. This table holds about 1.7 million distinct CDR3 sequences, more than 30% found once. As for this clonotype: What it binds is unknown.

Trimming pared 6 bases from V and 11 bases from J, leaving 22 bases between. Germline V gives CDR1 MDHEN, CDR2 SYDVKM. The CDR3 contains 14 residues. Among all donors, each was a healthy Caucasian. This chain joins TRBV28 and TRBJ2-5; D tentatively reads TRBD1 or TRBD2 (6 bases each). Sequencing used cord blood. This TCR came from a newborn girl in good health. This chain's CDR3 is CASRPDGGLYKQYF. In DNA, the CDR3 is TGTGCCAGCAGGCCCGATGGGGGGCTCTACAAGCAGTACTTC.